The 20 T cell receptor beta chains in this list originate from one sample, sequenced in a study of blood T cell repertoires in COVID-19. Sequencing was performed with immunoSEQ multiplex PCR; in TCRdb, only in-frame clones are kept and a portion is missing. Of about 230,000 clones listed, approximately 85% were seen once; the top ten hold more than 4.5%. Material: peripheral blood. The receptors originated from a man aged 50 to 60 with COVID-19, enrolled during active disease.

This clone was recorded once. The genes are TRBV6-2 or TRBV6-3 and TRBJ2-5; 13 nucleotides match TRBD2. The germline V gene has CDR1 MNHEY and CDR2 SVGEGT. The V segment lost 6 bases and the J segment 1 base; nucleotides outside the gene matches: 5. The length of the CDR3 is 16 residues. The CDR3 bases are TGTGCCAGCAGCATTCGGACTAGCGGGGGCCAAGAGACCCAGTACTTC. It is translated as CASSIRTSGGQETQYF.

CDR3: CASSHPTRRDTEAFF. The CDR3, as DNA: TGCGCCAGCAGCCACCCAACACGGCGGGACACTGAAGCTTTCTTT. The rearrangement uses TRBV4-1 and TRBJ1-1, with D unresolved. CDR1 MGHRA and CDR2 YSYEKL come from the germline V gene. The V end lost 3 bases, the J end lost 3 bases, and 14 bases lay between the germline ends. The CDR3 is 15 amino acids.

The rearrangement uses TRBV11-3 and TRBJ2-2; D uncertain. This CDR3 is built from 15 residues. Germline CDR1 SGHNT, CDR2 YENEEA. V lost 1 base, J lost 4 bases, and 10 bases lay in between. CDR3 DNA sequence: TGTGCCAGCAGCTTAGTGGGCAGTTCCACCGGGGAGCTGTTTTTT. It translates to CASSLVGSSTGELFF.

The chain recombines TRBV15 with TRBJ1-5; 10 positions match TRBD1. Germline CDR1 and CDR2: LNHNV and YYDKDF (reference sequence). The CDR3 has 16 amino acids. Germline trimming cut 0 bases from V and 5 bases from J; bases unmatched to any gene: 4. The CDR3 region has the DNA TGTGCCACCAGCAGAGAACCGGGACAGGGGCATCAGCCCCAGCATTTT. This encodes CATSREPGQGHQPQHF.

The rearrangement uses TRBV15 and TRBJ1-2; D call uncertain. CDR3 length: 14 amino acids. Germline loops: CDR1 LNHNV, CDR2 YYDKDF (reference sequence). V was cut by 0 bases and J by 4 bases, with 9 bases left in between. For the CDR3, the DNA is TGTGCCACCAGCAGAGACTCACTTAGCTATGGCTACACCTTC. This gives the protein CATSRDSLSYGYTF.

The genes are TRBV19 and TRBJ2-7; 9 bases agree with TRBD1. V shed 4 bases, J shed 0 bases, and the junction held 4 bases outside the gene matches. CDR3 length equals 15 residues. CDR1 and CDR2 from the germline V gene are LNHDA and SQIVND (reference sequence). The CDR3: CASSRGQGISYEQYF. In DNA form, the CDR3 reads TGTGCCAGTAGTAGAGGACAGGGGATCTCCTACGAGCAGTACTTC.

The gene calls are TRBV6-5 and TRBJ1-5; a weak D match, TRBD1 (6 bases). V was cut by 6 bases and J by 6 bases, with 18 bases left in between. Germline V gives CDR1 MNHEY, CDR2 SVGAGI. The CDR3 is 15 residues long. The CDR3 coding sequence is TGTGCCAGCAGACCTACAGGGTTAGCTTCTCAGCCCCAGCATTTT. Translated: CASRPTGLASQPQHF.

This chain connects TRBV2 to TRBJ1-6; 9 nucleotides line up with TRBD1. V trimming: 4 bases; J trimming: 9 bases; junction bases outside the gene matches: 7. CDR1 is SNHLY, CDR2 FYNNEI, per germline. This CDR3 region has 15 residues. In DNA, the CDR3 is TGTGCCAGCAGTGGGGCCGGGACAGGGATTTCACCCCTCCACTTT. This codes for CASSGAGTGISPLHF.

The chain joins TRBV3-1 (or the pseudogene TRBV3-2) to TRBJ1-1; 10 bases are a match to TRBD1. From germline, CDR1 is LGHDT and CDR2 YNNKEL (reference sequence). The trim removed 5 bases at V and 7 bases at J, leaving 4 bases unmatched. This CDR3 region has 13 residues. As DNA, the CDR3 is TGTGCCAGCAGCAGGGGACAGGGGCTTGAAGCTTTCTTT. It yields the protein CASSRGQGLEAFF.

This clone was seen once. The DNA of the CDR3 is TGTGCCAGCAGCCCGACCCAGACAGCCACAGATACGCAGTATTTT. This sequence encodes CASSPTQTATDTQYF. The chain joins TRBV28 to TRBJ2-3, with a tentative D call TRBD1 (5 bases). V was shortened by 6 bases and J by 2 bases, with 15 bases between the two germline ends. The CDR3 is 15 amino acids. Germline CDR1 reads MDHEN; CDR2 reads SYDVKM.

As DNA, the CDR3 is TGTGCCAGCAGTTATAGTGAGGGGGCCTACGAAGCTTTCTTT. Translated, it gives CASSYSEGAYEAFF. J is TRBJ1-1 and V is TRBV6-6; 7 positions match TRBD1. The CDR3 contains 14 residues. The junction had 9 bases not matched to a gene; V was cut back by 3 bases and J by 8 bases. Germline CDR1 is MNHNY and CDR2 is SVGAGI (reference sequence).

The chain recombines TRBV11-2 with TRBJ2-1; 9 nucleotides agree with TRBD2. Germline CDR1 is SGHAT and CDR2 is FQNNGV. V gave up 5 bases and J gave up 7 bases; unmatched junction bases: 9. CDR3 length: 15 amino acids. In DNA form, the CDR3 reads TGTGCCAGCAGCATACAAGCGGGGGGTGTGAATGAGCAGTTCTTC. Protein product: CASSIQAGGVNEQFF.

The chain couples TRBV10-3 to TRBJ1-2; D gene ambiguous. V was cut by 0 bases and J by 5 bases, with 13 bases left in between. CDR3 size: 15 residues. The germline gives CDR1 ENHRY, CDR2 SYGVKD. The CDR3 DNA is TGTGCCATCAGTGAGTCAATCTCCGGGAAGTATGGCTACACCTTC. This translates into CAISESISGKYGYTF.

The sample holds one count of this clone. The rearrangement links TRBV5-1 to TRBJ2-3; the D gene is possibly TRBD1 (6 bases). This CDR3 contains 16 residues. The V gene lost 4 bases and the J gene lost 2 bases, with 17 bases spanning the gap. Looked up from germline, CDR1 is SGHRS and CDR2 is YFSETQ. The CDR3 DNA follows: TGCGCCAGCAGCCCGGACAGTTTCATTTCCACAGATACGCAGTATTTT. Translation gives CASSPDSFISTDTQYF.

DNA for the CDR3: TGTGCCAGCAGCATCGACAGAACAGATACGCAGTATTTT. Protein: CASSIDRTDTQYF. V usage is TRBV7-3 and J usage is TRBJ2-3; perhaps TRBD1 as D (5 bases). The V gene lost 5 bases and the J gene lost 3 bases, with 9 bases spanning the gap. Germline V lookup: CDR1 SGHTA, CDR2 FQGTGA. The CDR3 consists of 13 residues. The variable domain in full, with the rest retrieved from reference TRBV7-3 and TRBJ2-3, is GAGVSQTPSNKVTEKGKYVELRCDPISGHTALYWYRQSLGQGPEFLIYFQGTGAADDSGLPNDRFFAVRPEGSVSTLKIQRTERGDSAVYLCASSIDRTDTQYFGPGTRLTVL.

This chain joins TRBV27 and TRBJ2-7; D perhaps matches TRBD1 (6 bases). The CDR3 totals 15 residues. CDR1 and CDR2 from the germline V gene are MNHEY and SMNVEV (reference sequence). Trimming removed 6 bases from V and 3 bases from J, with 18 bases in between. This CDR3 is CASSKLRDTVYEQYF. CDR3 in DNA: TGTGCCAGCAGCAAGCTACGGGACACGGTCTACGAGCAGTACTTC.

This clone occurred once. The chain couples TRBV4-1 to TRBJ2-3, with TRBD2 as a possible D gene (6 bases). The CDR3 covers 20 residues. The germline CDR1 and CDR2 sequences are MGHRA and YSYEKL. The V end lost 2 bases, the J end lost 1 base, and 25 bases lay between the germline ends. CDR3 sequence: CASSQRDPKLGSGGTDTQYF. The CDR3, as DNA: TGCGCCAGCAGCCAACGCGATCCAAAACTCGGTAGCGGTGGCACAGATACGCAGTATTTT.

The CDR3 region has the DNA TGTGCCAGCACCCGGACAGGATCATCCTACAATGAGCAGTTCTTC. The encoded protein is CASTRTGSSYNEQFF. The rearrangement links TRBV3-1 (or the pseudogene TRBV3-2) to TRBJ2-1, with 7 bases fitting TRBD1. V shed 7 bases, J shed 1 base, and the junction held 7 bases outside the gene matches. Germline values: CDR1 LGHDT, CDR2 YNNKEL (reference sequence). This CDR3 is 15 amino acids long.

In the case of this clone: Other DNA sequences in the sample encode the same CDR3. J is TRBJ1-1 and V is TRBV6-5; a weak D match, TRBD1 (5 bases). The CDR3 consists of 14 residues. V dropped 2 bases and J dropped 4 bases, with 11 bases sitting between them. The V gene's germline CDR1 is MNHEY and CDR2 SVGAGI. The CDR3: CASSYLGGGTEAFF. CDR3 nucleotide sequence: TGTGCCAGCAGTTACCTCGGGGGAGGCACTGAAGCTTTCTTT.

The chain has TRBV7-9 and TRBJ1-5; perhaps TRBD1 as D (6 bases). Germline CDR1 and CDR2: SEHNR and FQNEAQ (reference sequence). This CDR3 is built from 15 residues. With 6 bases removed from V and 6 bases from J, the gap between germline ends came to 18 bases. DNA for the CDR3: TGTGCCAGCAGTCCGCCCGGGACACAAGGTCAGCCCCAGCATTTT. Protein sequence: CASSPPGTQGQPQHF.